This T cell receptor (beta chain) was captured in a study of cytomegalovirus exposure and HLA in healthy donors (dated by TCRdb to the late 2010s). In terms of the full investigation: The 700 or so repertoires of the first cohort and the 120 validation repertoires were produced on the same platform, according to a later analysis. The study aimed to test whether cataloging public T cell receptors could reveal signatures of past pathogen exposure. In addition to the first cohort of 650 to 800 subjects, a separate validation cohort of over 90 different subjects was used. To predict cytomegalovirus infection status, the study brought together high-throughput TCR immunosequencing, statistical association of individual TCRs with disease status, and machine learning. General conclusions and limits of the study: Most TCR sequences were observed very rarely across donors, whereas some public TCRs were present in many individuals. The validation cohort had no HLA typing available for a later analysis, so co-occurrence within that cohort was assessed over all 120 or so repertoires. According to the authors, the approach could potentially be generalized to other disease states and immunological phenotypes. The classifier was reported to diagnose cytomegalovirus status with high specificity and sensitivity in both the original and validation cohorts. In a later analysis, TCRs clustered in the first cohort were found to also tend to co-occur in the roughly 130 validation repertoires, with 94% of cluster scores above 0. A few of the identified cytomegalovirus-associated TCR beta chains were confirmed in vitro to be specific for cytomegalovirus antigens. The study listed 164 TCR beta chains as associated with cytomegalovirus.

Library preparation was by the immunoSEQ multiplex PCR assay. In the original analysis: A statistical classification framework was built to diagnose cytomegalovirus status from the catalog of TCR beta chain sequences. Not all clones reach the TCRdb copy of this immuneACCESS table, which keeps in-frame sequences only. Checked studies attribute under half of the gap to unresolved V genes and leave the rest unexplained. V and J calls plus clone size are reproduced from that table; the DNA served to infer D and trimming. Present in this sample are about 260,000 clones, 90% of which were seen just once. 3.1% of the sample is in the top ten clones. With respect to this clone: Its target antigen remains unknown. No much larger clonotype is one base removed from it; base qualities were not supplied.

Inclusive of the bounding cysteine and phenylalanine, the CDR3 is 16 residues long. Only CDR3 DNA is held: 48 bases, read in frame from base 1. Looking up the germline V gene (reference sequence) yields CDR1 LNHNV and CDR2 YYDKDF. The germline V end is reduced by 1 base and the J end by 2 bases; junction bases left unmatched: 1. Separate from the approximately 700-subject first cohort, the validation cohort of about 120 subjects was the group to which the donors belonged. The sequencing input was PBMCs. The TCR was taken from a woman aged 30 to 39 in good health and CMV-seronegative. The chain is assembled from TRBV15 and TRBJ1-5; 11 junctional bases match TRBD1. This receptor carries the CDR3 CATSRGTGGGNQPQHF. The DNA sequence follows: TGTGCCACCAGCAGAGGGACAGGGGGCGGCAATCAGCCCCAGCATTTT.